This TCR beta chain stems from a study of identical twins. Study-wide findings and caveats: The more abundant beta clonotypes in cord blood had fewer insertions, and memory repertoires did not show this.

Addition of a universal primer site occurred through template switching, and cDNA carried unique molecular identifiers. One entry per CDR3 protein results from TCRdb running MiXCR on the 5' RACE reads. The data contain fewer than 550,000 distinct CDR3 sequences, 13% to 15% of them singletons. This clonotype turned up a few times. Its target is unknown. In germline, CDR1 is KGHDR, CDR2 SFDVKD. The V gene lost 5 bases and the J gene lost 0 bases, with 8 bases spanning the gap. The CDR3 loop spans 14 amino acids. These sequences were also reported in another study, on yellow fever vaccine responses in identical twins.

V is TRBV24-1 and J is TRBJ2-3; D gene unclear. The sequenced material came from CD4+ T cells sorted from blood. This receptor was taken from a woman aged 18-30 years in good health. CDR3 protein: CATSGYDSTDTQYF. In DNA, the CDR3 is TGTGCCACCAGTGGATACGACAGCACAGATACGCAGTATTTT.